This T cell receptor (beta chain) was recovered during a study of blood T cell repertoires in COVID-19. Overall study: Sources were T cells, B-cell-depleted T cells, or PBMCs; the material itself was cDNA or gDNA.

In the original processing: Scientists estimated how many nucleated cells there were by amplifying reference gene primers. The protocol was immunoSEQ multiplex PCR, while the TCRdb copy is restricted to in-frame clones and leaves out a portion. The V and J calls and the clone size are those of that table, but D and trimming were determined from the DNA. This repertoire shows more than 85,000 clones, 80% to 95% found once; its top ten account for around 5.7%. The J segment lost 6 bases and the V segment lost 4 bases, leaving 6 bases of the junction unmatched. The CDR3 runs to 13 residues. The germline gives CDR1 SNHLY, CDR2 FYNNEI.

The J gene is TRBJ2-7, the V gene TRBV2; 7 bases are shared with TRBD1. The source of this sequence is a man in his sixties or seventies with acute or convalescent COVID-19. The sequenced sample was peripheral blood. CDR3 in amino acids: CASSVAYRGEQYF. Written as DNA, the CDR3 is TGTGCCAGCAGTGTAGCCTACAGGGGCGAGCAGTACTTC.